Sequencing of this T cell receptor beta chain was carried out in a study of siplizumab effects on memory and regulatory T cells. V was cut by 3 bases and J by 3 bases, with 16 bases left in between. Germline CDR1 SGHRS, CDR2 YFSETQ. The CDR3 consists of 15 residues. Per sample, about 100,000 TCR templates were assayed. Sequencing used immunoSEQ multiplex PCR; TCRdb keeps in-frame clones, though not all of them. The sample has about 100,000 clones; more than 85% are singletons. A word on this clone: Its antigen is unknown.

Study-wide results and caveats: Many proliferating CD4+ or CD8+ clones remained unclassified. Roughly 80-97% of them could not be assigned either a naive or a memory phenotype. In the presence of siplizumab, alloreactive sequences traceable to unstimulated CD4+ memory cells were significantly reduced. Naive T cell populations appeared to exhibit greater diversity than memory cells and appeared to be major alloresponse contributors.

This chain links TRBV5-1 with TRBJ2-7; the D gene is possibly TRBD1 (5 bases). The source is a human donor in good health. Material: CD4+ T cells sorted from blood. The CDR3 sequence: CASSYLIGVRYEQYF. Written as DNA, the CDR3 is TGCGCCAGCAGCTACCTTATAGGGGTTCGCTACGAGCAGTACTTC.